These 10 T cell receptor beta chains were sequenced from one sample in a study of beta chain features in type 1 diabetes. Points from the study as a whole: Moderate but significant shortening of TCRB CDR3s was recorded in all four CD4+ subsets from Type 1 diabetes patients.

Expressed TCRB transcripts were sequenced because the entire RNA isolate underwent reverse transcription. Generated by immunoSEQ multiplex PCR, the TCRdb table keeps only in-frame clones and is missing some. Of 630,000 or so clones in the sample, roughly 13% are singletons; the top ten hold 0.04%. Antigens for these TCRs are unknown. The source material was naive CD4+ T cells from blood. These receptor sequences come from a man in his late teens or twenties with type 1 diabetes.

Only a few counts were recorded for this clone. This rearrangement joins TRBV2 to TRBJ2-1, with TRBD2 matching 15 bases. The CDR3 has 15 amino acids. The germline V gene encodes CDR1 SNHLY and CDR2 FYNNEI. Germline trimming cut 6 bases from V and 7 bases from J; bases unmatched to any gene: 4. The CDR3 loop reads CASRDGLAGGNEQFF. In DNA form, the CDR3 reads TGTGCCAGCAGGGACGGACTAGCGGGAGGGAATGAGCAGTTCTTC. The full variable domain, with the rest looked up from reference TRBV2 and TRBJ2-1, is EPEVTQTPSHQVTQMGQEVILRCVPISNHLYFYWYRQILGQKVEFLVSFYNNEISEKSEIFDDQFSVERPDGSNFTLKIRSTKLEDSAMYFCASRDGLAGGNEQFFGPGTRLTVL.

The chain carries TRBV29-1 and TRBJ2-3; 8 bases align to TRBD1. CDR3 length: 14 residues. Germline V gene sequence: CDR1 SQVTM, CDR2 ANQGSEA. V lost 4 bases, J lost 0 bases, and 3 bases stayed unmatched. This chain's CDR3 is CSVAGGASTDTQYF. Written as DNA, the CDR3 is TGCAGCGTTGCAGGGGGCGCCAGCACAGATACGCAGTATTTT.

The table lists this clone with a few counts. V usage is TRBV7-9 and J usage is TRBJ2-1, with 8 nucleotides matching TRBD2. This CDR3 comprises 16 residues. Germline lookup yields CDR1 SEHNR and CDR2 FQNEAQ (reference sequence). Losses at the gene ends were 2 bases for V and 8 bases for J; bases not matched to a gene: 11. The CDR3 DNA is TGTGCCAGCAGCTTATACAGAACGGGAGGGAAGGATGAGCAGTTCTTC. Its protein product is CASSLYRTGGKDEQFF. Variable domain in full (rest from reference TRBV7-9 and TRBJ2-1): DTGVSQNPRHKITKRGQNVTFRCDPISEHNRLYWYRQTLGQGPEFLTYFQNEAQLEKSRLLSDRFSAERPKGSFSTLEIQRTEQGDSAMYLCASSLYRTGGKDEQFFGPGTRLTVL.

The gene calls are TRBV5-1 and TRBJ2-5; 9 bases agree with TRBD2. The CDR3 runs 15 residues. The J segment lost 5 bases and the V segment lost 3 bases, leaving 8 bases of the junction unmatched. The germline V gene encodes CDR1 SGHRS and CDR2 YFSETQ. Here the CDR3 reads CASSSGTSTTETQYF. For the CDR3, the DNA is TGCGCCAGCAGCTCCGGGACTAGCACGACTGAGACCCAGTACTTC. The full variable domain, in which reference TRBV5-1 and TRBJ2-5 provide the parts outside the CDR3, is KAGVTQTPRYLIKTRGQQVTLSCSPISGHRSVSWYQQTPGQGLQFLFEYFSETQRNKGNFPGRFSGRQFSNSRSEMNVSTLELGDSALYLCASSSGTSTTETQYFGPGTRLLVL.

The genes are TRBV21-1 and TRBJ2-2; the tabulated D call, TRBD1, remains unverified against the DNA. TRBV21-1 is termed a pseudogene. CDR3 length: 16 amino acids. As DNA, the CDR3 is TGTGCCAGCAGCAAAGCGGAGAGGGGGAGCACCGGGGAGCTGTTTTTT. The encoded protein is CASSKAERGSTGELFF.

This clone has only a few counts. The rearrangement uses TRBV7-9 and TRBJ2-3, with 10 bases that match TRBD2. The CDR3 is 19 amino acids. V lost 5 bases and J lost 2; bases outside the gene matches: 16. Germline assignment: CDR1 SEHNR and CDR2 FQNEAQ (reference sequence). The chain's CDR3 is CASSPSWAPSGGPTDTQYF. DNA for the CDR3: TGTGCCAGCAGCCCATCCTGGGCCCCTAGCGGGGGACCCACAGATACGCAGTATTTT. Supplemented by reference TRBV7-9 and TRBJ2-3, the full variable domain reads DTGVSQNPRHKITKRGQNVTFRCDPISEHNRLYWYRQTLGQGPEFLTYFQNEAQLEKSRLLSDRFSAERPKGSFSTLEIQRTEQGDSAMYLCASSPSWAPSGGPTDTQYFGPGTRLTVL.

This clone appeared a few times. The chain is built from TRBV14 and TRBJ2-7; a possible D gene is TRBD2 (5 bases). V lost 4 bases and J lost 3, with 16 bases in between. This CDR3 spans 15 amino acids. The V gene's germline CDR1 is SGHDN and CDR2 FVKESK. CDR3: CASSPGLLVGYEQYF. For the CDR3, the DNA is TGTGCCAGCAGCCCGGGATTACTAGTAGGCTACGAGCAGTACTTC.

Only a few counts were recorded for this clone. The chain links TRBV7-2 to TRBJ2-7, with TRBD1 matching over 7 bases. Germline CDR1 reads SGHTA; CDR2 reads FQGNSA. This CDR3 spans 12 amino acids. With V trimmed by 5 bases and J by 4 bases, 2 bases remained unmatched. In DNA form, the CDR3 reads TGTGCCAGCAGCCCGACAGGGTACGAGCAGTACTTC. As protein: CASSPTGYEQYF. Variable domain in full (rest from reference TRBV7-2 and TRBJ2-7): GAGVSQSPSNKVTEKGKDVELRCDPISGHTALYWYRQSLGQGLEFLIYFQGNSAPDKSGLPSDRFSAERTGGSVSTLTIQRTQQEDSAVYLCASSPTGYEQYFGPGTRLTVT.

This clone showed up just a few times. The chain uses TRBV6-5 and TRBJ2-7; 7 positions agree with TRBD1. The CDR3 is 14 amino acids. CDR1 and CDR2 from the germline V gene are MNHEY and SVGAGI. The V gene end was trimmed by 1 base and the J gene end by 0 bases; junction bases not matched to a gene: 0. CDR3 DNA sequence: TGTGCCAGCAGTTACTGGGACAGCTCCTACGAGCAGTACTTC. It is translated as CASSYWDSSYEQYF.

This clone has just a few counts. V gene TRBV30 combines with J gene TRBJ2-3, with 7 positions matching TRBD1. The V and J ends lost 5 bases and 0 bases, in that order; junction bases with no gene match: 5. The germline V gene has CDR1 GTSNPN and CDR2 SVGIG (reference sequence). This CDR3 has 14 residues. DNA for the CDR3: TGTGCCTGGGACGAGGGGGCGAGCACAGATACGCAGTATTTT. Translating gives CAWDEGASTDTQYF.